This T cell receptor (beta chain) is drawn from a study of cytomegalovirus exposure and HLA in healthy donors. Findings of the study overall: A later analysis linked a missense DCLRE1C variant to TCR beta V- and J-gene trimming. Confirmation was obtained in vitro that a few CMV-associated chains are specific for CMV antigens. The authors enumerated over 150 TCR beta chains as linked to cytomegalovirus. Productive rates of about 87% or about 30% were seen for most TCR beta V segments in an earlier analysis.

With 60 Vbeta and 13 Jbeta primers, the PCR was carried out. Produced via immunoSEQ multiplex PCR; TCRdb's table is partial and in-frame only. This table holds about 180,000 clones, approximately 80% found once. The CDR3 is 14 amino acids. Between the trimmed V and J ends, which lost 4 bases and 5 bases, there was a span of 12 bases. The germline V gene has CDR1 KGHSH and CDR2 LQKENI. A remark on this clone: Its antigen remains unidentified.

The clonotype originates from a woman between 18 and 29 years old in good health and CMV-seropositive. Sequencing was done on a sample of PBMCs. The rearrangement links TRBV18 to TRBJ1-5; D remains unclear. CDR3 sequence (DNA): TGTGCCAGCTCACATAAAGAGGGTCATCAGCCCCAGCATTTT. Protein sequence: CASSHKEGHQPQHF.